The sequence of this T cell receptor (beta chain) was determined in a study of blood T cell repertoires in COVID-19. In the study overall: Some COVID-19 samples were acute and others convalescent; all came from the United States, Italy and Spain. PBMCs, B-cell-depleted T cells, or T cells provided the cDNA or gDNA that made up the material.

This clone was seen more than once but under ten times. Generated by immunoSEQ multiplex PCR, the TCRdb table keeps only in-frame clones and is missing some. The data contain over 90,000 clones, roughly 85% of them singletons. Sequenced material: peripheral blood. The clonotype was recovered from a man between 50 and 59 years old with active COVID-19.

In DNA form, the CDR3 reads TGTGCCAGCAGCTTGGGATGGAATCCAGGCTCTGGGGCCAACGTCCTGACTTTC. It specifies CASSLGWNPGSGANVLTF. This sequence joins TRBV5-4 and TRBJ2-6; no clear D. Germline V gene lookup returns CDR1 SGHNT and CDR2 YYREEE (reference sequence). The ends were cut back, 0 bases at V and 0 bases at J, with 13 bases in the middle. The CDR3 has 18 residues.